Below are 20 T cell receptor beta chains sequenced from a single sample in a study of T cell responses to AZD1222 COVID-19 vaccine. Data came from immunoSEQ multiplex PCR; TCRdb stores just in-frame clones and leaves some out. The sample has about 25,000 clones, 70% to 90% seen once. The material sequenced was peripheral blood, taken 28 days after the second AZD1222 dose. The source of these receptors is an adult who received the AZD1222 COVID-19 vaccine.

The chain employs TRBV20-1 and TRBJ1-2, with D unresolved. V gave up 5 bases and J gave up 5 bases, with 9 bases separating them. CDR3 length equals 11 residues. The V gene's germline CDR1 is DFQATT and CDR2 SNEGSKA (reference sequence). The chain's CDR3 is CSASREYGYTF. The CDR3 nucleotides read TGCAGTGCTTCCAGAGAATATGGCTACACCTTC.

V and J are TRBV28 and TRBJ2-7, with D tentatively TRBD2 (5 bases). Trimming removed 6 bases at V and 4 bases at J, with 19 bases between. The CDR3 is made up of 15 amino acids. Germline V gene sequence: CDR1 MDHEN, CDR2 SYDVKM. The CDR3 is CASSSQRRILYEQYF. In DNA, the CDR3 is TGTGCCAGCAGCAGCCAGAGGAGGATTTTATACGAGCAGTACTTC.

The genes are TRBV19 and TRBJ1-6; 7 positions agree with TRBD1. The CDR3 runs to 13 residues. The germline V gene has CDR1 LNHDA and CDR2 SQIVND (reference sequence). After removal of 9 bases from V and 7 bases from J, the junction contained 6 bases not matched to a gene. CDR3 bases: TGTGCCAGCCAATCGACAGGGAATTCACCCCTCCACTTT. This encodes CASQSTGNSPLHF.

This clone was observed a few times. The chain carries TRBV6-5 and TRBJ2-7, with D perhaps given as TRBD1 or TRBD2 (5 bases each). Trimming took 6 bases from V and 2 from J, leaving 11 bases between them. Germline V gene lookup returns CDR1 MNHEY and CDR2 SVGAGI. The CDR3 is 13 residues long. In DNA, the CDR3 is TGTGCCAGCAGAAACGGGGCTACCTACGAGCAGTACTTC. Amino acids: CASRNGATYEQYF.

This chain joins TRBV7-2 and TRBJ1-2, with 7 nucleotides matching TRBD1. The germline V gene encodes CDR1 SGHTA and CDR2 FQGNSA. The CDR3 is 15 residues long. V lost 5 bases to trimming and J lost 6 bases; unmatched junction nucleotides: 12. CDR3 region: CASSPNLDRANGYTF. CDR3 DNA: TGTGCCAGCAGCCCTAACCTAGACAGGGCGAATGGCTACACCTTC. Based on the CDR3 plus reference TRBV7-2 and TRBJ1-2, the full variable domain is GAGVSQSPSNKVTEKGKDVELRCDPISGHTALYWYRQSLGQGLEFLIYFQGNSAPDKSGLPSDRFSAERTGGSVSTLTIQRTQQEDSAVYLCASSPNLDRANGYTFGSGTRLTVV.

The CDR3 DNA sequence: TGTGCCAGCAGCGCCCTCGGACAGAGCTACAACGAGCAGTACTTC. It translates to CASSALGQSYNEQYF. The rearrangement joins TRBV9 to TRBJ2-7; D might be TRBD1 (6 bases). The CDR3 loop spans 15 amino acids. The germline V and J ends were trimmed by 3 bases and 5 bases, with 18 bases remaining between them. Germline assignment: CDR1 SGDLS and CDR2 YYNGEE.

The chain links TRBV7-3 to TRBJ2-1, with TRBD2 matching over 8 bases. The CDR3 sequence is 18 residues long. With V trimmed by 2 bases and J by 7 bases, 16 bases remained unmatched. The germline gives CDR1 SGHTA, CDR2 FQGTGA. In DNA form, the CDR3 reads TGTGCCAGCAGCTTACTGGGTAGCGGGGCATCCATCAGGAATGAGCAGTTCTTC. Its translation: CASSLLGSGASIRNEQFF.

J is TRBJ2-7 and V is TRBV6-1; TRBD1 might be the D (5 bases). Germline CDR1 MNHNS, CDR2 SASEGT. Between the trimmed V and J ends, which lost 0 bases and 3 bases, there was a span of 12 bases. The CDR3 is made up of 15 amino acids. The CDR3 loop reads CASSEAFQGGYEQYF. DNA for the CDR3: TGTGCCAGCAGTGAAGCGTTTCAGGGCGGCTACGAGCAGTACTTC.

The rearrangement joins TRBV28 to TRBJ2-7, with D perhaps matching TRBD2 (6 bases). With 5 bases removed from V and 3 bases from J, the gap between germline ends came to 14 bases. This CDR3 region has 14 residues. The germline V gene has CDR1 MDHEN and CDR2 SYDVKM. DNA of the CDR3: TGTGCCAGCAGTCCGCCGGGACTTTACTACGAGCAGTACTTC. Amino acids: CASSPPGLYYEQYF.

This chain links TRBV14 with TRBJ2-7; perhaps TRBD1 as D (6 bases). The CDR3 sequence is 14 residues long. V lost 2 bases and J lost 0, with 8 bases in between. Germline CDR1 reads SGHDN; CDR2 reads FVKESK. CDR3 bases: TGTGCCAGCAGCCAAACAGGGAGCTCCTACGAGCAGTACTTC. Its protein product is CASSQTGSSYEQYF.

The genes are TRBV28 and TRBJ1-1; 7 bases are a match to TRBD1. The CDR3 loop spans 15 amino acids. J lost 5 bases, V lost 8 bases, and 14 bases had no gene match. Germline CDR1 MDHEN, CDR2 SYDVKM. This CDR3 is CASYYRTGGRTEAFF. The DNA for the CDR3 is TGTGCCAGCTATTATAGGACAGGAGGTCGAACTGAAGCTTTCTTT.

For the CDR3, the DNA is TGTGCCAGCAGAGACACTCATCCGGGACAGGGCTTGTACGAGCAGTACTTC. Translated, it gives CASRDTHPGQGLYEQYF. This chain connects TRBV5-4 to TRBJ2-7; 9 nucleotides match TRBD1. Trimming took 5 bases from V and 4 from J; bases not matched to a gene: 16. The CDR3 length is 17 residues. The V gene's germline CDR1 is SGHNT and CDR2 YYREEE (reference sequence).

The chain uses TRBV28 and TRBJ2-7; the match to TRBD1 covers 7 bases. From germline, CDR1 is MDHEN and CDR2 SYDVKM. CDR3 length: 14 residues. The junction had 7 bases not matched to a gene; V was cut back by 5 bases and J by 3 bases. The CDR3 loop reads CASSGPGTVYEQYF. In nucleotides, the CDR3 is TGTGCCAGCAGTGGACCCGGGACAGTCTACGAGCAGTACTTC.

The rearrangement joins TRBV10-1 to TRBJ2-7, with D possibly TRBD1 on 6 matching bases. Germline V lookup: CDR1 WNHNN, CDR2 SYGVQD (reference sequence). This CDR3 is 17 amino acids long. Between the trimmed V and J ends, which lost 3 bases and 0 bases, there was a span of 18 bases. The CDR3 protein is CASSDSTGQRSSYEQYF. For the CDR3, the DNA is TGCGCCAGCAGTGACTCAACGGGACAACGGAGCTCCTACGAGCAGTACTTC.

The chain joins TRBV3-1 (or the pseudogene TRBV3-2) to TRBJ2-1; 9 nucleotides agree with TRBD2. CDR1 LGHDT and CDR2 YNNKEL come from the germline V gene (reference sequence). The CDR3 is made up of 16 amino acids. Trimming at V came to 0 bases and at J to 5 bases, leaving 5 bases not matched to a gene. The CDR3 DNA reads TGTGCCAGCAGCCAAGAGGCTAGCGGGACGAACAATGAGCAGTTCTTC. This encodes CASSQEASGTNNEQFF.

V and J are TRBV19 and TRBJ1-5; perhaps TRBD1 as D (6 bases). V was clipped by 5 bases and J by 2 bases, with 13 bases between them. Germline CDR1 reads LNHDA; CDR2 reads SQIVND (reference sequence). This CDR3 is built from 15 residues. The CDR3 loop reads CASSPRGQGNQPQHF. The CDR3 bases are TGTGCCAGTAGTCCCCGGGGGCAGGGCAATCAGCCCCAGCATTTT.

This clone was counted a few times. The V and J genes are TRBV11-2 and TRBJ1-1; no reliable D call. CDR1 and CDR2 (germline): SGHAT, FQNNGV. The CDR3 is 13 amino acids. V lost 7 bases to trimming and J lost 2 bases, with 11 bases between them. The CDR3 loop reads CASILNSNTEAFF. The CDR3, as DNA: TGTGCCAGCATTTTGAATTCTAACACTGAAGCTTTCTTT.

This clone was observed a handful of times. The chain combines TRBV5-4 with TRBJ1-1; D is perhaps TRBD1 (6 bases). Between the trimmed V and J ends, which lost 4 bases and 2 bases, there was a span of 18 bases. Germline V lookup: CDR1 SGHNT, CDR2 YYREEE (reference sequence). This CDR3 contains 16 residues. In DNA, the CDR3 is TGTGCCAGCAGCGCCAAATCACAGGGCTCCAACACTGAAGCTTTCTTT. Its protein product is CASSAKSQGSNTEAFF.

V is TRBV3-1 (or the pseudogene TRBV3-2) and J is TRBJ2-3; D is perhaps TRBD1 or TRBD2 (5 bases each). V lost 4 bases and J lost 0, with 8 bases in between. The CDR3 consists of 14 residues. Germline CDR1 is LGHDT and CDR2 is YNNKEL (reference sequence). CDR3 DNA sequence: TGTGCCAGCAGCCGGGGACCTAGCACAGATACGCAGTATTTT. Translation gives CASSRGPSTDTQYF.

This chain connects TRBV6-5 to TRBJ2-5; the D call may be TRBD1 or TRBD2 (6 bases each). V lost 10 bases to trimming and J lost 5 bases, with 11 bases between them. The CDR3 spans 11 residues. Germline lookup yields CDR1 MNHEY and CDR2 SVGAGI. CDR3 coding DNA: TGTGCCACGGGGGCGGATGAGACCCAGTACTTC. Translation: CATGADETQYF.